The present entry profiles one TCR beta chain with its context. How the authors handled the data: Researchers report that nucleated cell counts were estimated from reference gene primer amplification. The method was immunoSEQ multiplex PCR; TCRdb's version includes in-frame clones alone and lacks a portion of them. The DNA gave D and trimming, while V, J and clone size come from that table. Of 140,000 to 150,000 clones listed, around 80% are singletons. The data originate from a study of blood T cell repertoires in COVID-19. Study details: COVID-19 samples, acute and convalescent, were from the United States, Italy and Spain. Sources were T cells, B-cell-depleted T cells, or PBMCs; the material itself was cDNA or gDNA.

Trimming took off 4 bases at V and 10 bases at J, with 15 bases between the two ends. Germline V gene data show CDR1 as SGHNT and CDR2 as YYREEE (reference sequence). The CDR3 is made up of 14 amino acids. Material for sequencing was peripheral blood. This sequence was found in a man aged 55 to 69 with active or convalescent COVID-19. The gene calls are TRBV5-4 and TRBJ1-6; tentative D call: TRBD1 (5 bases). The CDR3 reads CASSRDGAGSPLHF. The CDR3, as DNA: TGTGCCAGCAGCCGGGACGGCGCGGGGTCACCCCTCCACTTT.